This T cell receptor beta chain was captured by sequencing in a study of immune evolution from preneoplasia to lung adenocarcinoma (dated by TCRdb to the early 2020s). Background for the entire study: The study profiled immune contexture across lung adenocarcinoma precursors and invasive adenocarcinoma using immune gene expression, TCR sequencing and multiplex immunofluorescence. Resected precursor lesions (AAH, AIS, MIA) and invasive adenocarcinomas were compared against paired morphologically normal lung tissue. Sample size was based on specimen availability rather than a prior power calculation. The immune data were combined with whole exome sequencing and methylation data from the same cohort of nodules. A total of roughly 50 patients with pulmonary nodules who underwent surgical resection were included in the overall cohort. TCR sequencing data were obtained from under 55 patients. It was reported in the study that 95 to 120 samples were used for TCR sequencing. POLYSOLVER was used to infer Class I HLA alleles from exome data, and LOHHLA was used to detect allele-specific HLA loss.

TCR beta CDR3 regions were sequenced from DNA using the immunoSEQ hsTCRbeta Kit. Turning to the authors' computational methods: The ImmunoSEQ Analyzer was used to analyse the TCR sequencing data. T cell clonality was defined as 1 minus Pielou's evenness, as computed on productive rearrangements. To measure T cell diversity, the inverse Simpson index was applied to productive templates. T cell density was TCR beta template counts normalized to usable DNA, estimated by amplifying and sequencing housekeeping genes. Two-sided Kruskal-Wallis tests were used to compare TCR metrics between histologic stages. In TCRdb, the immuneACCESS table is reduced to in-frame sequences with V and J assigned. These tables do not hold every clone; where another copy was compared, an unresolved V gene accounts for under half, and the others remain unexplained. That table is the source of V, J and clone size, and D and trimming were worked out from the DNA. The sample contains some 4,900 clones, approximately 81% of them found a single time. Around 7.8% of the sample belongs to the ten largest clones.

The patients had resection in Japan or China between about 2014 and 2018. Two lung cancer pathologists independently confirmed the histologic diagnosis of each case on H&E slides. The AllPrep DNA/RNA FFPE Kit was used to isolate DNA from FFPE tissue. Compared with germline, V lacks 4 bases and J lacks 7 bases; bases without a gene match: 8. CDR1 and CDR2, per the germline V gene (reference sequence), are SGHNT and YYREEE. The CDR3 measures 14 amino acids from cysteine to phenylalanine. CDR3 DNA only is kept here, 42 bases in frame from base 1. Worth noting for this clone: This receptor's antigen is unknown. No per-base quality is available; no much larger clone lies one base away.

What the research found in general, with its limitations: Normal lung had the highest top T cell clone frequencies, and these frequencies appeared to fall progressively from AAH through AIS, MIA and invasive adenocarcinoma. Findings were based on association rather than direct causation; larger cohorts with long-term follow-up and longitudinal biopsies were deemed needed. The highest clonality was observed in normal lung, whereas higher T cell density and diversity but lower clonality appeared to be present in later-stage lesions. Because all patients came from Japan and China, whether the findings apply to Western populations was uncertain.

The sequence was obtained from a person between 50 and 70 years old with lung adenocarcinoma. Recombination joined TRBV5-4 with TRBJ2-1, with TRBD1 matching 7 junction bases. The sample was FFPE normal lung tissue adjacent to the tumor. The CDR3 in this case is CASSRDRHGNEQFF. The DNA sequence is TGTGCCAGCAGCAGGGACAGACACGGGAATGAGCAGTTCTTC.